These T cell receptor beta chains were read from a single sample in a study of blood T cell repertoires in COVID-19. Clones were sequenced by immunoSEQ multiplex PCR, and TCRdb holds only the in-frame ones, with some missing. The sample has 85,000 or so clones; roughly 95% are singletons. Sequenced material: peripheral blood. The receptors shown here come from a human donor with active COVID-19. The donor label of this sample is uncertain. Both conserved end residues are part of each CDR3. The order of the fields is D gene, V gene, J gene, clone size, CDR3 protein, CDR3 DNA. A D gene is named only where the DNA matches it firmly. For some rows the clone size is stated as once, few or many, or as a class when expanded; others skip it.

>NA|TRBV11-3|TRBJ2-3|NA
CASSLGGGDTDTQYF
TGTGCCAGCAGCTTAGGGGGAGGAGATACAGATACGCAGTATTTT
>TRBD2|TRBV10-1|TRBJ2-1|NA
CASSRGLAGGSNEQFF
TGCGCCAGCAGCCGGGGACTAGCGGGAGGAAGCAATGAGCAGTTCTTC
>TRBD1|TRBV24-1|TRBJ2-5|once
CATSQGQTHQETQYF
TGTGCCACCAGCCAGGGACAGACCCACCAAGAGACCCAGTACTTC
>TRBD1|TRBV19|TRBJ2-1|NA
CASSVTGTVDNEQFF
TGTGCCAGTAGTGTCACCGGGACAGTGGACAATGAGCAGTTCTTC
>TRBD2|TRBV7-2|TRBJ2-5|NA
CASGSGGIQETQYF
TGTGCCAGTGGTTCGGGGGGGATACAAGAGACCCAGTACTTC
>TRBD2|TRBV30|TRBJ2-3|once
CAWSVQVSGGAADTQYF
TGTGCCTGGAGTGTACAGGTTAGCGGGGGGGCGGCAGATACGCAGTATTTT
>TRBD2|TRBV7-9|TRBJ2-2|few
CASSQGLAGEYTGELFF
TGTGCCAGCAGCCAGGGACTAGCGGGGGAGTACACCGGGGAGCTGTTTTTT
>TRBD2|TRBV7-6|TRBJ2-7|NA
CASSAAGGAYEQYF
TGTGCCAGCAGCGCCGCGGGGGGGGCTTACGAGCAGTACTTC
>NA|TRBV29-1|TRBJ2-4|NA
CSVARRKRDIQYF
TGCAGCGTTGCTCGCCGAAAAAGAGACATTCAGTACTTC
>NA|TRBV27|TRBJ2-1|once
CASSWGGVYNEQFF
TGTGCCAGCAGTTGGGGGGGCGTTTACAATGAGCAGTTCTTC
>NA|TRBV27|TRBJ1-6|NA
CASSVDRLNSPLHF
TGTGCCAGCAGTGTGGACAGATTAAATTCACCCCTCCACTTT
>NA|TRBV21-1|TRBJ2-1|NA
CASSKSRQVSDEQFF
TGTGCCAGCAGCAAAAGTAGACAGGTTAGCGATGAGCAGTTCTTC
>NA|TRBV9|TRBJ2-5|NA
CASSAGQGTQYF
TGTGCCAGCAGCGCGGGTCAGGGGACCCAGTACTTC
>TRBD1|TRBV19|TRBJ2-1|NA
CASSEPGQGARNEQFF
TGTGCCAGTAGTGAACCGGGACAGGGGGCCCGCAATGAGCAGTTCTTC
>NA|TRBV27|TRBJ1-6|NA
CARYRVKGVEDNSPLHF
TGTGCCAGGTACAGGGTAAAGGGAGTTGAGGATAATTCACCCCTCCACTTT
>TRBD1|TRBV5-1|TRBJ2-1|NA
CASSPGQGDEQFF
TGCGCCAGCAGCCCTGGACAGGGTGATGAGCAGTTCTTC
>NA|TRBV29-1|TRBJ1-1|NA
CSGGQGGRFTEAFF
TGCAGCGGAGGACAAGGGGGTCGGTTCACTGAAGCTTTCTTT
>NA|TRBV5-1|TRBJ2-7|NA
CASSLTAEYYEQYF
TGCGCCAGCAGCTTGACGGCGGAATACTACGAGCAGTACTTC
>TRBD1|TRBV19|TRBJ1-3|NA
CASSHLRATGPPGGNTIYF
TGTGCCAGTAGTCACCTTCGGGCGACAGGGCCGCCAGGAGGAAACACCATATATTTT
>NA|TRBV6-5|TRBJ1-4|NA
CASRGAGEELFF
TGTGCCAGCAGGGGCGCGGGTGAGGAACTGTTTTTT
>TRBD1|TRBV29-1|TRBJ2-3|NA
CSVEGIQGGTDTQYF
TGCAGCGTTGAAGGGATTCAGGGGGGCACAGATACGCAGTATTTT
>TRBD2|TRBV12-3/TRBV12-4|TRBJ2-1|NA
CASRSGGPVEQFF
TGTGCCAGCAGGTCGGGAGGGCCGGTTGAGCAGTTCTTC
>NA|TRBV24-1|TRBJ1-5|NA
CATSEAGNQPQHF
TGTGCCACCAGTGAGGCAGGGAATCAGCCCCAGCATTTT
>TRBD1|TRBV6-5|TRBJ1-3|NA
CASRRDSGNTIYF
TGTGCCAGCAGGCGGGACAGTGGAAACACCATATATTTT
>TRBD1|TRBV19|TRBJ2-7|NA
CASSVSGTGTGRSYEQYF
TGTGCCAGTAGTGTTTCCGGCACCGGGACAGGACGCTCCTACGAGCAGTACTTC
>NA|TRBV13|TRBJ2-7|NA
CASSLGSRPYEQYF
TGTGCCAGCAGCTTAGGTTCTAGGCCCTACGAGCAGTACTTC
>NA|TRBV9|TRBJ1-1|NA
CASSPRGSNTEAFF
TGTGCCAGCAGCCCCCGCGGGTCGAACACTGAAGCTTTCTTT
>NA|TRBV6-1|TRBJ1-4|NA
CASSEVPAGSNEKLFF
TGTGCCAGCAGTGAAGTACCGGCAGGTAGTAATGAAAAACTGTTTTTT
>TRBD1|TRBV5-1|TRBJ1-4|NA
CASSLQGPATNEKLFF
TGCGCCAGCAGCTTACAGGGGCCGGCAACTAATGAAAAACTGTTTTTT
>NA|TRBV19|TRBJ1-1|NA
CASSIGKGLKTEAFF
TGTGCCAGTAGTATTGGTAAGGGGCTAAAAACTGAAGCTTTCTTT
>TRBD1|TRBV4-2|TRBJ1-4|NA
CASSQVGQSNEKLFF
TGTGCCAGCAGCCAAGTGGGACAGAGTAATGAAAAACTGTTTTTT
>TRBD2|TRBV11-3|TRBJ2-3|NA
CASSQQRGASDTQYF
TGTGCCAGCAGCCAACAGCGGGGGGCCTCTGATACGCAGTATTTT
>TRBD2|TRBV20-1|TRBJ2-2|NA
CSASGAGGPAGELFF
TGCAGTGCTAGTGGGGCGGGAGGGCCCGCCGGGGAGCTGTTTTTT